This paragraph reports one T cell receptor (beta chain). Its antigen is unidentified. This CDR3 has 15 residues. Germline CDR1 reads KGHSH; CDR2 reads LQKENI. V lost 0 bases and J lost 5, with 11 bases in between. Clones were read by immunoSEQ multiplex PCR, and TCRdb kept only the in-frame ones, dropping some. The repertoire holds 75,000 to 85,000 clones, with roughly 90% as singletons. As to time point: week 5, during vaccination. Doses of 300 ug of mutant IDH1 20-mer peptide were given with topical imiquimod. Donor diagnoses consisted of new WHO grade 3 or 4 IDH1-mutant, ATRX-lost astrocytomas. The sample is drawn from a study of a mutant IDH1 vaccine in newly diagnosed glioma. Background on the study: In weeks 1, 3, 5, 7, 11, 15, 19 and 23, patients were vaccinated. Treated patients were approximately 62% male, roughly 38% female, mean age about 41 years.

Broader study findings: Variations in leading peripheral T cell clonotypes appeared to have no connection with pseudoprogression.

This TCR was recovered from a woman aged 45-65 years with glioma. The chain links TRBV18 to TRBJ2-1, with a possible D match to TRBD2 (6 bases). Sequences were derived from PBMCs, sampled from a glioma patient whose treatment included an IDH1 peptide vaccine. The CDR3 protein is CASSPPVPGDNEQFF. CDR3 DNA: TGTGCCAGCTCACCACCTGTACCGGGGGACAATGAGCAGTTCTTC.